These T cell receptor beta chains were read from a single sample in a study of T cell responses to AZD1222 COVID-19 vaccine. The method was immunoSEQ multiplex PCR; TCRdb's version includes in-frame clones alone and lacks a portion of them. This sample yields under 200,000 clones, of which around 89% are seen a single time; 4.3% belongs to the top ten. Source: peripheral blood, taken 28 days after the second AZD1222 dose. These receptors were taken from an adult who received the AZD1222 COVID-19 vaccine. CDR3s include the opening cysteine and the closing phenylalanine or tryptophan. The D gene is left open where the match is weak. Only some rows state a clone size, as once, few, many or a class for expanded clones.

TGTGCCAGTTCCTCAACGATACTTTCAGGCGACTATGGCTACACCTTC	CASSSTILSGDYGYTF	TRBV19	TRBJ1-2	.	.
TGTGCCGGCAGCTTGACGACAGGGCTTGGAAACACCATATATTTT	CAGSLTTGLGNTIYF	TRBV7-9	TRBJ1-3	TRBD1	.
TGTGCCAGCAGCTTAAAAGCGAGGGGTGAAGCTTTCTTT	CASSLKARGEAFF	TRBV7-9	TRBJ1-1	.	.
TGCGCCAGCAGCTTGGCGGGGGTGACAGTTGCCGCTGAAGCTTTCTTT	CASSLAGVTVAAEAFF	TRBV5-1	TRBJ1-1	.	few
TGTGCCAGCAGCTCAGGGGGAGTGAACACTGAAGCTTTCTTT	CASSSGGVNTEAFF	TRBV5-4	TRBJ1-1	TRBD1	.
TGTGCCAGCAGCTTAGGGGCGACAGGGCACGATGGCTACACCTTC	CASSLGATGHDGYTF	TRBV7-9	TRBJ1-2	TRBD1	.
TGTGCCAGCAGTTACGAGGGTGGGTATGGCTACACCTTC	CASSYEGGYGYTF	TRBV6-5	TRBJ1-2	.	once
TGTGCCAGCAGTTTACTTTGGGAGGGGGCGGACACTGAAGCTTTCTTT	CASSLLWEGADTEAFF	TRBV27	TRBJ1-1	TRBD1	.
TGTGCCAGCAGACCGGGGGCCGAAGAGACCCAGTACTTC	CASRPGAEETQYF	TRBV6-5	TRBJ2-5	.	.
TGTGCCAGCAGTTCGCCGGGGGAGGGGGTGAACACTGAAGCTTTCTTT	CASSSPGEGVNTEAFF	TRBV27	TRBJ1-1	.	.
TGTGCCAGCAGTGAAATGGGACGCCACTACGAGCAGTACTTC	CASSEMGRHYEQYF	TRBV6-1	TRBJ2-7	.	.
TGTGCCGAAGCGACAGGCGAGGGCTATGGCTACACCTTC	CAEATGEGYGYTF	TRBV2	TRBJ1-2	.	.
TGTGCCAGCAGCTTGAACGCCCAGGGCTCCTATAATTCACCCCTCCACTTT	CASSLNAQGSYNSPLHF	TRBV7-3	TRBJ1-6	.	once
TGTGCCTGGAAGACAGCAGTTAATGAAAAACTGTTTTTT	CAWKTAVNEKLFF	TRBV30	TRBJ1-4	.	.
TGTGCCAGTAGTATAGATCGATGGGACAGATATGAAGCTTTCTTT	CASSIDRWDRYEAFF	TRBV19	TRBJ1-1	TRBD1	few
TGTGCCAGCAGCTCGATGCTAGGGCCCAACTATGGCTACACCTTC	CASSSMLGPNYGYTF	TRBV7-3	TRBJ1-2	.	.
TGCGCCAGCAGCCAGCAAGGTTCACCCCTCCACTTT	CASSQQGSPLHF	TRBV4-3	TRBJ1-6	.	.
TGTGCCAGCAGTTACCGGACAGAAATATACTCTCGAGCTTTCTTT	CASSYRTEIYSRAFF	TRBV6-5	TRBJ1-1	.	.
TGTGCCAGTACCCGGGCGGGTGGAAACACCATATATTTT	CASTRAGGNTIYF	TRBV19	TRBJ1-3	.	.
TGTGCCAGCAGTGACTCAGGACAGGGGAACACCGGGGAGCTGTTTTTT	CASSDSGQGNTGELFF	TRBV6-4	TRBJ2-2	TRBD1	.
TGTGCCAGCAGCGTGACAGGGAGCAGGGCAACTAATGAAAAACTGTTTTTT	CASSVTGSRATNEKLFF	TRBV14	TRBJ1-4	TRBD1	.
TGTGCCAGCAGCTTAGCGGACGAGCAGTACTTC	CASSLADEQYF	TRBV13	TRBJ2-7	.	.
TGTGCCAGCAGACAATTCGGGGGGGTGCAGTACTTC	CASRQFGGVQYF	TRBV6-5	TRBJ2-7	TRBD2	.
TGCGCCAGCAGTTTCAATCCAGGGGGCTTGGAGACCCAGTACTTC	CASSFNPGGLETQYF	TRBV5-1	TRBJ2-5	TRBD1	once
TGTGCCAGCAGTTCGCATGGGAACAATCAGCCCCAGCATTTT	CASSSHGNNQPQHF	TRBV6-2/TRBV6-3	TRBJ1-5	.	once
TGTGCCAGCTCAACAGGGTTAGATCAGCCCCAGCATTTT	CASSTGLDQPQHF	TRBV6-4	TRBJ1-5	.	.
TGTGCCAGCATGTCGGTAACTCCGCGGAATGAGCAGTTCTTC	CASMSVTPRNEQFF	TRBV6-5	TRBJ2-1	.	once
TGTGCCAGCAGCTTTGGGGGGTCGAGCTCCTACGAGCAGTACTTC	CASSFGGSSSYEQYF	TRBV5-4	TRBJ2-7	.	.
TGCGCCAGCAGCTCACCGGGACAGGGGCCTCTGGGGGGCTACACCTTC	CASSSPGQGPLGGYTF	TRBV5-1	TRBJ1-2	TRBD1	.
TGTGCCAGCAGTCAACAGGGGTACTATGGCTACACCTTC	CASSQQGYYGYTF	TRBV12-3/TRBV12-4	TRBJ1-2	TRBD1	.
TGTGCCAGCAGCGAGGCCGCAGGGGGCTGGACCACTGAAGCTTTCTTT	CASSEAAGGWTTEAFF	TRBV2	TRBJ1-1	TRBD1	few
TGTGCCTGGAGTATCCGGGACAGACCGAATCAGCCCCAGCATTTT	CAWSIRDRPNQPQHF	TRBV30	TRBJ1-5	TRBD1	.
TGTGCCACCAGTGATTTGAATGAGCAGTTCTTC	CATSDLNEQFF	TRBV24-1	TRBJ2-1	.	.
TGCGCCAGCAGCTCTGGACAGACCTCTGGAAACACCATATATTTT	CASSSGQTSGNTIYF	TRBV5-1	TRBJ1-3	.	few
TGTGCCTGGAGTGAGAGATCCGGGGGGCCCTCTTACGAGCAGTACTTC	CAWSERSGGPSYEQYF	TRBV30	TRBJ2-7	.	.
TGCGCCAGCAGTCGCAGAGGGGGCGTATCGGACACTGAAGCTTTCTTT	CASSRRGGVSDTEAFF	TRBV5-1	TRBJ1-1	TRBD1	.
TGTGCCTGGACCCCACTGCCAGGGACAGGGTGGGATGGCTACACCTTC	CAWTPLPGTGWDGYTF	TRBV30	TRBJ1-2	TRBD1	few
TGTGCCACCAGCAGGGACAGGGCCGAAAAACTGTTTTTT	CATSRDRAEKLFF	TRBV15	TRBJ1-4	TRBD1	.
TGTGCCAGCAGTTTGAGTCAGGGGCGCGGAGGGCCCCAGCATTTT	CASSLSQGRGGPQHF	TRBV27	TRBJ1-5	.	.
TGTGCCAGCAGGGCCGGGCAAGAGACCCAGTACTTC	CASRAGQETQYF	TRBV12-3/TRBV12-4	TRBJ2-5	.	.
TGTGCCAGCAGGATGACAGGTCTCAACTATGGCTACACCTTC	CASRMTGLNYGYTF	TRBV3-1/TRBV3-2	TRBJ1-2	.	.
TGTGCCAGCAGTTTATATCACGGACAGGGGATGTCACCCCTCCACTTT	CASSLYHGQGMSPLHF	TRBV27	TRBJ1-6	TRBD1	once
TGTGCCAGCAGTTTCATCCGGACTAGCGGGGGGCGGATCTCTGGGGCCAACGTCCTGACTTTC	CASSFIRTSGGRISGANVLTF	TRBV6-2/TRBV6-3	TRBJ2-6	TRBD2	.
TGTGCTAGCAGCTTAGAATCGGGGGCGCGGCAGTACTTC	CASSLESGARQYF	TRBV7-7	TRBJ2-7	.	many
TGTGCCAGCAGTCCTTCGGGGTTGCAGAATTCACCCCTCCACTTT	CASSPSGLQNSPLHF	TRBV28	TRBJ1-6	.	.
TGTGCCAGCTCCCGACCGGGACTAGCGGGGGGACGCCACGAGCAGTACTTC	CASSRPGLAGGRHEQYF	TRBV5-4	TRBJ2-7	TRBD2	.
TGTGCCAGCAGTGAGAGGGTGACCCAGTACTTC	CASSERVTQYF	TRBV2	TRBJ2-5	.	.